The clone carrying this T cell receptor (beta chain) has more than one count but fewer than ten. This sample is part of a study of PD-L1 blockade in urothelial cancer. This table comes from immunoSEQ multiplex PCR, and its TCRdb copy is limited to in-frame clones, with some not included. The table has about 40,000 clones, around 88% seen once. As to time point: peripheral blood 6 weeks after treatment start. Trimming took off 2 bases at V and 3 bases at J, with 14 bases between the two ends. CDR1 and CDR2 (germline): SGHVS, FNYEAQ. This CDR3 is 15 amino acids long. The chain uses TRBV7-6 and TRBJ2-7, with D tentatively TRBD1 (6 bases). This TCR was sampled from a man between 60 and 70 years old with urothelial cancer. This specimen was PBMCs, taken around atezolizumab (anti-PD-L1) treatment. The CDR3 sequence: CASSLRQGINYEQYF. The CDR3 DNA sequence: TGTGCCAGCAGCTTACGGCAGGGGATTAACTACGAGCAGTACTTC.